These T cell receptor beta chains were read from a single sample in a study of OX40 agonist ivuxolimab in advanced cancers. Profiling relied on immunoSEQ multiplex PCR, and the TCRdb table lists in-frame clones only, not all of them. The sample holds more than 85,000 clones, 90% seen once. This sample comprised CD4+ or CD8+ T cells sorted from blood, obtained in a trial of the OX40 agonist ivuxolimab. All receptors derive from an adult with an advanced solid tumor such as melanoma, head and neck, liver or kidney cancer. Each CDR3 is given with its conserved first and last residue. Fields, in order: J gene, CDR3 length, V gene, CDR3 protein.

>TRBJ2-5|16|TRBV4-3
CASSRRTSGSQETQYF
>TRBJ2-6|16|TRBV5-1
CASSLVGQGGANVLTF
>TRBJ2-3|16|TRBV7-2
CASSLSWRTSTDTQYF
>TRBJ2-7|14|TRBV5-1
CASSFGRARGEQYF
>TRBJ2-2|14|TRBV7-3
CASRLAGETGELFF
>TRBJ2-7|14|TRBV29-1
CSVEVPQGAGEQYF
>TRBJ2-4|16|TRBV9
CASSGSGTPLKNIQYF
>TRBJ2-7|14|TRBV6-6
CASSYRGGSYEQYF
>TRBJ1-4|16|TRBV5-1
CASSSGTGPGSEKLFF
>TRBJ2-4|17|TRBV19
CASSIVQGGMAKNIQYF
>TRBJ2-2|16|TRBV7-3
CASSLAGGPRTGELFF
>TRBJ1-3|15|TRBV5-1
CASSRTGDLGNTIYF
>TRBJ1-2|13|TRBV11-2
CASSFQGGGGYTF
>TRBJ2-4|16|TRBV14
CASSQGQGIVRGIQYF
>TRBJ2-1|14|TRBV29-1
CSQSGRDSYNEQFF
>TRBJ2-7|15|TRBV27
CASSLHGTDSYEQYF
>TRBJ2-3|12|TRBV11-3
CASSLFPDTQYF
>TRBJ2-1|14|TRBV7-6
CASSLEATYNEQFF
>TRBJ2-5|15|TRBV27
CAGMQWGTVEETQYF
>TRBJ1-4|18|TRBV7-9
CASSPPMRADPLSEKLFF
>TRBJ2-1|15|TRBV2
CASNEVTGPYNEQFF
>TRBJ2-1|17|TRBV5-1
CASSQGLAKSSYNEQFF
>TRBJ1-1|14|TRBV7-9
CASSHGTANTEAFF
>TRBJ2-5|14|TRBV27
CASSRYRVGETQYF
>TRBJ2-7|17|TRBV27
CASSLSFPGTGAYEQYF
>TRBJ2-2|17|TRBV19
CASMRASGRAGTGELFF
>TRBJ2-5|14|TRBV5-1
CASSTQGRGETQYF
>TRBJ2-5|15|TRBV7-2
CASSLESSGPETQYF
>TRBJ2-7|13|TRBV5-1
CASSNEATYEQHF
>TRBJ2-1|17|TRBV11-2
CASSLRGAGASPNEQFF
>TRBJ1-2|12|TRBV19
CASSNANYGYTF
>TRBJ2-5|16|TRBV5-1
CASSPRTGQRQETQYF